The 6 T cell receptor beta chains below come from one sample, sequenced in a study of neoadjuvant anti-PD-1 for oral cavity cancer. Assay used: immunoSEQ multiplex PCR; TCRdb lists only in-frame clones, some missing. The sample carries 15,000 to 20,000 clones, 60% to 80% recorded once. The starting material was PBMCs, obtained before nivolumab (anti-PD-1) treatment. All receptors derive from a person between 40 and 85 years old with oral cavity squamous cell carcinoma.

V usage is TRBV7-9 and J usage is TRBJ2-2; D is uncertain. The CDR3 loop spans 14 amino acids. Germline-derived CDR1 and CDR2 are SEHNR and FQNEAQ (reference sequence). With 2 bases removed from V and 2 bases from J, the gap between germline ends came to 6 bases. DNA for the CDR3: TGTGCCAGCAGCTTACGGGCTAACACCGGGGAGCTGTTTTTT. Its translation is CASSLRANTGELFF.

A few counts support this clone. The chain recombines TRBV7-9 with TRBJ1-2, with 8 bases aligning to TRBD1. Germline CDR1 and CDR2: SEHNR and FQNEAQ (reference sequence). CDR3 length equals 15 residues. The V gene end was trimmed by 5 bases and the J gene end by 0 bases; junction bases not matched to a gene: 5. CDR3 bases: TGTGCCAGCAGCCCCAGGACAGGGTCTAACTATGGCTACACCTTC. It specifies CASSPRTGSNYGYTF.

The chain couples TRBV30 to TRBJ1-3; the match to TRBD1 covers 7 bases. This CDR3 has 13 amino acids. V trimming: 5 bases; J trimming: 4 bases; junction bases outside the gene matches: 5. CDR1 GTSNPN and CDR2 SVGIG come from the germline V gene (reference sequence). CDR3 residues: CAWGQTGGNTIYF. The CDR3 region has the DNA TGTGCCTGGGGCCAGACAGGGGGAAACACCATATATTTT.

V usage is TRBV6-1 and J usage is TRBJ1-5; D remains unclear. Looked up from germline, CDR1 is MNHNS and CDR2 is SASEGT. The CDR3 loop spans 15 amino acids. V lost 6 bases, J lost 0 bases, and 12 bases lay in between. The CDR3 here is CASREPPISNQPQHF. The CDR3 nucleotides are TGTGCCAGCAGGGAACCTCCTATTAGCAATCAGCCCCAGCATTTT.

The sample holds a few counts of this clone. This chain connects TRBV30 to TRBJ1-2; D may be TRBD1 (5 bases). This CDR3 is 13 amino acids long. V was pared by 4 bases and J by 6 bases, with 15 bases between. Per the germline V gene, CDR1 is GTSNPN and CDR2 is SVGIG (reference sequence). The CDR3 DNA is TGTGCCTGGAACCTGGGGGTGCTCGATGGCTACACCTTC. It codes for CAWNLGVLDGYTF.

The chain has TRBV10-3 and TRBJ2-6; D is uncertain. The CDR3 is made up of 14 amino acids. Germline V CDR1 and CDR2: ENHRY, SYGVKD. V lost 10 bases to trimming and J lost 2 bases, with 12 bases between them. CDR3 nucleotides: TGTGCCACCCCCGCAGGCCCTGGGGCCAACGTCCTGACTTTC. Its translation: CATPAGPGANVLTF.